The 29 T cell receptor beta chains below come from one sample, sequenced in a study of early T cells in non-severe SARS-CoV-2 infection. TCRdb reprocessed the 5' RACE reads with MiXCR, giving one entry per CDR3 protein. Among fewer than 55,000 distinct CDR3 sequences listed, about 9.1% were seen once. The sequenced sample was whole blood. Receptors originate from an adult who was a healthcare worker with PCR-confirmed SARS-CoV-2 infection or an uninfected control (not recorded which).

This chain connects TRBV11-2 to TRBJ2-1, with 10 bases identical to TRBD2. Trimming at V came to 9 bases and at J to 7 bases, leaving 6 bases not matched to a gene. The CDR3 is 13 residues long. The germline gives CDR1 SGHAT, CDR2 FQNNGV. This CDR3 is CASSPSGGNEQFF. CDR3 nucleotides: TGTGCCAGTAGCCCTAGCGGGGGAAATGAGCAGTTCTTC.

This clonotype has a count of ten or more. The chain uses TRBV5-1 and TRBJ2-7; D is perhaps TRBD2 (5 bases). The CDR3 contains 14 residues. The V gene lost 2 bases and the J gene lost 3 bases, with 12 bases spanning the gap. Germline V lookup: CDR1 SGHRS, CDR2 YFSETQ. CDR3: CASSLTSGGYEQYF. As DNA, the CDR3 is TGCGCCAGCAGCTTAACGTCAGGAGGCTACGAGCAGTACTTC.

The J gene is TRBJ2-4, the V gene TRBV13, with unresolved D. The CDR3 length is 13 residues. Deletions cut 10 bases from V and 5 bases from J, with 15 bases between. Germline V gives CDR1 PRHDT, CDR2 FYEKMQ (reference sequence). The CDR3 nucleotides are TGTGCCACCTCGTCCGGAGTTGAAAACATTCAGTACTTC. Its translation: CATSSGVENIQYF.

The CDR3 reads CASSARTASTDTQYF. The CDR3 region has the DNA TGTGCCAGCAGCGCTAGGACAGCTAGCACAGATACGCAGTATTTT. The chain is built from TRBV6-1 and TRBJ2-3; maybe TRBD1 (6 bases). V shed 6 bases and J shed 0 bases, with 13 bases lying between them. The germline CDR1 and CDR2 sequences are MNHNS and SASEGT. The CDR3 consists of 15 residues.

This clonotype has a handful of counts. J is TRBJ1-6 and V is TRBV10-2; D may be TRBD1 (5 bases). CDR3 length: 16 residues. CDR1 is WSHSY and CDR2 is SAAADI in the germline V gene. Deletions cut 0 bases from V and 5 bases from J, with 11 bases between. CDR3 region: CASSESARENNSPLHF. DNA of the CDR3: TGCGCCAGCAGTGAGTCGGCCAGGGAGAATAATTCACCCCTCCACTTT.

This clonotype was detected many times. The CDR3 region is CSVSRGAKNIQYF. CDR3 DNA: TGCAGCGTTTCCCGGGGAGCCAAAAACATTCAGTACTTC. The chain links TRBV29-1 to TRBJ2-4, with D maybe TRBD2 (5 bases). Germline V CDR1 and CDR2: SQVTM, ANQGSEA. The CDR3 consists of 13 residues. V lost 5 bases to trimming and J lost 0 bases, with 8 bases between them.

This clonotype was found many times. This chain joins TRBV19 and TRBJ2-2; 10 nucleotides align to TRBD1. The V and J ends lost 7 bases and 4 bases, in that order; junction bases with no gene match: 15. The CDR3 length is 18 residues. Germline V CDR1 and CDR2: LNHDA, SQIVND (reference sequence). The CDR3 loop reads CASMVGTGVRKGTGELFF. CDR3 coding DNA: TGTGCCAGTATGGTGGGGACAGGGGTGAGAAAAGGCACCGGGGAGCTGTTTTTT.

This clonotype was detected many times. The J gene is TRBJ2-7, the V gene TRBV27, with 10 bases lining up with TRBD1. V shed 2 bases and J 4 bases; nucleotides not matched to a gene: 5. From germline, CDR1 is MNHEY and CDR2 SMNVEV (reference sequence). This CDR3 contains 15 residues. The CDR3 nucleotides read TGTGCCAGCAGTTTAGTGGGACAGGGGACTTACGAGCAGTACTTC. This sequence encodes CASSLVGQGTYEQYF.

This clonotype appeared many times. V gene TRBV11-2 combines with J gene TRBJ2-7; D is undetermined. The germline CDR1 and CDR2 sequences are SGHAT and FQNNGV. The CDR3 has 15 amino acids. The V end lost 3 bases, the J end lost 0 bases, and 12 bases lay between the germline ends. In DNA, the CDR3 is TGTGCCAGCAGCTTCCCCAGAGCGCCCTCCTACGAGCAGTACTTC. The encoded protein is CASSFPRAPSYEQYF.

This clonotype was detected many times. The rearrangement links TRBV3-1 to TRBJ2-7; D gene unclear. This CDR3 has 13 amino acids. Germline V gives CDR1 LGHDT, CDR2 YNNKEL (reference sequence). V dropped 1 base and J dropped 5 bases, with 9 bases sitting between them. CDR3 DNA sequence: TGTGCCAGCAGCCAAGTTGGCAGCGACGAGCAGTACTTC. Translating gives CASSQVGSDEQYF.

As for this clonotype: A much bigger clone sits one base away, suggesting this may be a read error. This chain joins TRBV12-3 or TRBV12-4 and TRBJ2-7, with D possibly matching TRBD2 (6 bases). V shed 0 bases and J shed 6 bases, with 9 bases lying between them. The CDR3 consists of 13 residues. The CDR3 sequence: CASSLAGRTEQYF. CDR3 DNA: TGTGCCAGCAGTTTAGCGGGGAGGACCGAGCAGTACTTC.

This clonotype showed up many times. V is TRBV9 and J is TRBJ2-3; D is undetermined. The V gene's germline CDR1 is SGDLS and CDR2 YYNGEE. The CDR3 has 13 amino acids. Trimming removed 2 bases at V and 2 bases at J, with 6 bases between. CDR3 protein: CASSVLNTDTQYF. DNA for the CDR3: TGTGCCAGCAGCGTCCTTAACACAGATACGCAGTATTTT.

This clonotype was counted a few times. The V call is TRBV20-1, the J call TRBJ2-1, with 9 positions matching TRBD2. The ends lost 0 bases at V and 6 bases at J; junction bases unmatched: 9. This CDR3 spans 16 amino acids. The germline CDR1 and CDR2 sequences are DFQATT and SNEGSKA (reference sequence). CDR3 protein: CSARDAGLAGRNEQFF. CDR3 bases: TGCAGTGCTAGAGATGCGGGTCTAGCGGGACGCAATGAGCAGTTCTTC.

This clonotype was picked up many times. This rearrangement joins TRBV7-2 to TRBJ2-1; D is unresolved. CDR3 length equals 15 residues. V gave up 1 base and J gave up 0 bases, with 7 bases separating them. Germline CDR1 SGHTA, CDR2 FQGNSA. CDR3 in DNA: TGTGCCAGCAGCTTAGGCCTGAGCTCCTACAATGAGCAGTTCTTC. It yields the protein CASSLGLSSYNEQFF.

This clonotype was observed at least ten times. This chain uses TRBV5-1 with TRBJ2-1; 9 nucleotides align to TRBD2. Germline V gene lookup returns CDR1 SGHRS and CDR2 YFSETQ. The ends lost 0 bases at V and 2 bases at J; junction bases unmatched: 0. CDR3 size: 15 residues. The CDR3, as DNA: TGCGCCAGCAGCTTGGGACTAGCGGCCTACAATGAGCAGTTCTTC. As protein: CASSLGLAAYNEQFF.

There are a few counts of this clonotype. This sequence joins TRBV19 and TRBJ1-4; D gene ambiguous. In germline, CDR1 is LNHDA, CDR2 SQIVND (reference sequence). Trimming removed 5 bases from V and 8 bases from J, with 15 bases in between. This CDR3 region has 14 residues. The CDR3 loop is CASSPPAGGEKLFF. The CDR3 region has the DNA TGTGCCAGTAGTCCCCCGGCGGGAGGCGAAAAACTGTTTTTT.

This clonotype came up many times. V usage is TRBV7-9 and J usage is TRBJ2-5; 11 positions agree with TRBD2. The CDR3 has 15 amino acids. Germline CDR1 is SEHNR and CDR2 is FQNEAQ (reference sequence). V lost 5 bases to trimming and J lost 5 bases; unmatched junction nucleotides: 7. The CDR3 DNA follows: TGTGCCAGCAGCCGGACACTAGCGGGAGTGGAGACCCAGTACTTC. Amino acid sequence: CASSRTLAGVETQYF. The full variable domain, completed using reference TRBV7-9 and TRBJ2-5, is DTGVSQNPRHKITKRGQNVTFRCDPISEHNRLYWYRQTLGQGPEFLTYFQNEAQLEKSRLLSDRFSAERPKGSFSTLEIQRTEQGDSAMYLCASSRTLAGVETQYFGPGTRLLVL.

This clonotype is medium-sized by share. The chain uses TRBV20-1 and TRBJ1-2; 7 bases fit TRBD1. Per the germline V gene, CDR1 is DFQATT and CDR2 is SNEGSKA (reference sequence). The CDR3 is 14 residues long. The ends lost 6 bases at V and 4 bases at J; junction bases unmatched: 11. The CDR3 sequence: CSARTGESGYGYTF. In DNA, the CDR3 is TGCAGTGCCCGAACAGGGGAAAGTGGCTATGGCTACACCTTC.

At least ten counts were recorded for this clonotype. The genes are TRBV7-2 and TRBJ1-6; D remains ambiguous. There are 13 residues in the CDR3. The V end was cut by 5 bases, the J end by 8 bases, with 10 bases between. Germline V gives CDR1 SGHTA, CDR2 FQGNSA. The chain's CDR3 is CASSPHKDSPLHF. DNA for the CDR3: TGTGCCAGCAGCCCCCACAAGGATTCACCCCTCCACTTT.

This clonotype was found many times. CDR3 DNA sequence: TGTGCCAGCAGGTTGCAGGGGTTGGGTGAGCAGTTCTTC. It encodes CASRLQGLGEQFF. The chain couples TRBV5-8 to TRBJ2-1; a possible D gene is TRBD1 (6 bases). Germline loops: CDR1 SGHTS, CDR2 YDEGEE. Deletions cut 5 bases from V and 9 bases from J, with 15 bases between. The CDR3 covers 13 residues.

This clonotype came up many times. The rearrangement joins TRBV5-1 to TRBJ2-3, with unresolved D. V was trimmed by 0 bases and J by 0 bases, leaving 5 bases between them. CDR1 is SGHRS and CDR2 is YFSETQ in the germline V gene. CDR3 length: 14 amino acids. CDR3 sequence: CASSLEVSTDTQYF. CDR3 DNA: TGCGCCAGCAGCTTGGAGGTTAGCACAGATACGCAGTATTTT. The full variable domain, completed using reference TRBV5-1 and TRBJ2-3, is KAGVTQTPRYLIKTRGQQVTLSCSPISGHRSVSWYQQTPGQGLQFLFEYFSETQRNKGNFPGRFSGRQFSNSRSEMNVSTLELGDSALYLCASSLEVSTDTQYFGPGTRLTVL.

In its sample, this clonotype was seen many times. The chain recombines TRBV7-6 with TRBJ2-2; unclear D gene. The CDR3 extends over 11 amino acids. Germline V gene data show CDR1 as SGHVS and CDR2 as FNYEAQ. V lost 6 bases and J lost 2, with 1 base in between. The chain's CDR3 is CASSNTGELFF. CDR3 in DNA: TGTGCCAGCAGTAACACCGGGGAGCTGTTTTTT.

This clonotype was counted many times. This rearrangement joins TRBV4-1 to TRBJ2-7; 9 bases map to TRBD1. The CDR3 consists of 15 residues. The V gene's germline CDR1 is MGHRA and CDR2 YSYEKL. The trim removed 1 base at V and 3 bases at J, leaving 4 bases unmatched. The CDR3 sequence is CASSQAWDRDYEQYF. The CDR3 bases are TGCGCCAGCAGCCAAGCTTGGGACAGGGACTACGAGCAGTACTTC.

This clonotype was detected ten times or more. The chain combines TRBV28 with TRBJ2-7; TRBD2 might be the D (6 bases). The CDR3 consists of 17 residues. Trimming removed 5 bases from V and 3 bases from J, with 23 bases in between. CDR1 is MDHEN and CDR2 is SYDVKM in the germline V gene. The CDR3 DNA reads as TGTGCCAGCAGTCCATTCGCGTGGCGGGACGGTGACTACGAGCAGTACTTC. It specifies CASSPFAWRDGDYEQYF.

In its sample, this clonotype was seen many times. This chain uses TRBV10-3 with TRBJ1-1; D may be TRBD1 (6 bases). V lost 6 bases and J lost 3, with 11 bases in between. Germline V gene data show CDR1 as ENHRY and CDR2 as SYGVKD. The CDR3 is 13 residues long. The CDR3 loop is CAISGRGDTEAFF. The CDR3 DNA is TGTGCCATCAGCGGCAGGGGTGACACTGAAGCTTTCTTT.

The chain is built from TRBV29-1 and TRBJ1-3; possibly TRBD1 for D (6 bases). The CDR3 totals 13 residues. Germline V gene data show CDR1 as SQVTM and CDR2 as ANQGSEA. V was cut by 4 bases and J by 2 bases, with 9 bases left in between. The DNA for the CDR3 is TGCAGCGTTGCAGGGGTGGCTGGAAACACCATATATTTT. Amino acid sequence: CSVAGVAGNTIYF.

This clonotype was seen repeatedly, ten times or more. The chain has TRBV5-1 and TRBJ2-5; D is uncertain. Trimming cost V 2 bases and J 5 bases, with 13 bases left between them. Germline-derived CDR1 and CDR2 are SGHRS and YFSETQ. This CDR3 has 14 residues. The CDR3 sequence is CASSLDTPRETQYF. The DNA of the CDR3 is TGCGCCAGCAGCTTAGACACTCCTAGGGAGACCCAGTACTTC.

In this sample, this clonotype turned up many times. This rearrangement joins TRBV5-6 to TRBJ2-2, with no clear D. Germline values: CDR1 SGHDT, CDR2 YYEEEE. The CDR3 has 15 residues. V was pared by 0 bases and J by 5 bases, with 11 bases between. DNA for the CDR3: TGTGCCAGCAGCTTGGGGGGATTACGGACCGGGGAGCTGTTTTTT. Translating it yields CASSLGGLRTGELFF.

Many counts were recorded for this clonotype. The chain joins TRBV20-1 to TRBJ2-1; TRBD2 aligns across 9 bases. The CDR3 runs 16 residues. CDR1 and CDR2 from the germline V gene are DFQATT and SNEGSKA (reference sequence). J lost 1 base, V lost 4 bases, and 8 bases had no gene match. CDR3 in amino acids: CSAIAGGPWSYNEQFF. The CDR3 DNA reads TGCAGTGCTATTGCGGGGGGGCCGTGGTCCTACAATGAGCAGTTCTTC.